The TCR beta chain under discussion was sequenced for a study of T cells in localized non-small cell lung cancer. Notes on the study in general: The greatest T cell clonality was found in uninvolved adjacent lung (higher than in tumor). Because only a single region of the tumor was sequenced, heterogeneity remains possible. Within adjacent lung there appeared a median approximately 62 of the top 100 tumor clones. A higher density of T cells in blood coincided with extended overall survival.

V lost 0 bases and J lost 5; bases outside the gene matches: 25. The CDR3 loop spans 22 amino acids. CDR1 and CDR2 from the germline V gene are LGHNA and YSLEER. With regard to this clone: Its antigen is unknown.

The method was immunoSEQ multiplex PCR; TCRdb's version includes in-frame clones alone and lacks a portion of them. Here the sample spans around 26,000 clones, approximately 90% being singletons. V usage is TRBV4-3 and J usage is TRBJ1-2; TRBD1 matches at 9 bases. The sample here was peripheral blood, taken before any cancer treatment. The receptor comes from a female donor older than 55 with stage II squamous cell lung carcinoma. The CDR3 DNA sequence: TGCGCCAGCAGCCAAGATCATTTAGGGACAGGGAGCATTGGCGGTGGAAAATATGGCTACACCTTC. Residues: CASSQDHLGTGSIGGGKYGYTF.